This T cell receptor beta chain derives from a study of blood T cell repertoires in COVID-19. Study overall: Collection of acute and convalescent COVID-19 samples took place in the United States, Italy and Spain. PBMCs, B-cell-depleted T cells, or T cells provided the cDNA or gDNA that made up the material.

Original methodology: Cell counts per sample came from amplifying reference gene primers. Clones were read by immunoSEQ multiplex PCR, and TCRdb kept only the in-frame ones, dropping some. D and trimming come from the DNA, and the V and J calls and clone size come from that table. The table includes about 62,000 clones, around 84% detected once. This clone was detected only a few times. CDR1 and CDR2 from the germline V gene are MDHEN and SYDVKM. The CDR3 is 12 amino acids. V was shortened by 8 bases and J by 1 base, with 5 bases between the two germline ends. This sequence joins TRBV28 and TRBJ2-2; D gene ambiguous. Sequencing was done on a sample of peripheral blood. This TCR was recovered from a man aged 70 or older with acute or convalescent COVID-19. The CDR3, as DNA: TGTGCCAGCCATTTGAACACCGGGGAGCTGTTTTTT. Residues: CASHLNTGELFF.